This T cell receptor (beta chain) came from a study of T-cell reconstitution after alpha-beta-depleted transplantation in children. Broader study findings: At the one-year point after transplant, T-cell counts and TCRbeta diversity were found to come mostly from T cells that had been newly produced. The study traced high day-60 TCRbeta diversity in some patients to surviving recipient T cells and thymic progenitors.

This sample's TCRbeta library carried unique molecular identifier barcodes. TCRdb reprocessed the PCR reads via MiXCR and lists one record per CDR3 protein. The data show 90,000 to 120,000 distinct CDR3 sequences, about 6.5% seen once. The germline CDR1 and CDR2 sequences are SGDLS and YYNGEE. The CDR3 totals 18 residues. V lost 2 bases and J 2 bases, leaving 19 bases between the germline ends. This clonotype was picked up many times. What it binds is unknown. Sequenced material: PBMCs, mostly from graft donor cells, taken 360 days after TCRalphabeta/CD19-depleted stem cell transplant. This chain joins TRBV9 and TRBJ2-2; unclear D gene. The sequence was collected from a male patient under 10 years old who had a stem cell transplant for acute lymphoblastic leukemia, so the T cells may come from the graft donor. CDR3: CASSVRRGQAVNTGELFF. The CDR3 bases are TGTGCCAGCAGCGTCCGTCGAGGTCAGGCAGTAAACACCGGGGAGCTGTTTTTT.